These 18 T cell receptor beta chains were all obtained from the same sample, sequenced in a study of blood T cell repertoires in COVID-19. Some clones are missing from TCRdb's copy, which holds only in-frame ones; the method was immunoSEQ multiplex PCR. The sample records about 160,000 clones, approximately 80% being singletons. Material: PBMCs or T cells enriched from blood (not recorded which). The receptors come from a woman in her 50s who had recovered from COVID-19.

The sample holds a few counts of this clone. The chain couples TRBV5-4 to TRBJ2-7; no firm D call. Trimming removed 1 base at V and 0 bases at J, with 11 bases between. The length of the CDR3 is 15 residues. Germline values: CDR1 SGHNT, CDR2 YYREEE (reference sequence). In DNA, the CDR3 is TGTGCCAGCAGCTTGATTTCACCGAGCTCCTACGAGCAGTACTTC. This sequence encodes CASSLISPSSYEQYF.

A few counts support this clone. The chain couples TRBV27 to TRBJ2-5; 7 bases line up with TRBD2. CDR3 length: 14 amino acids. V was pared by 5 bases and J by 5 bases, with 8 bases of the junction left unmatched. CDR1 and CDR2 (germline): MNHEY, SMNVEV (reference sequence). The CDR3 coding sequence is TGTGCCAGCAGTACCTCCCAGGGAGGGGAGACCCAGTACTTC. Encoded protein: CASSTSQGGETQYF.

The rearrangement links TRBV18 to TRBJ2-5, with TRBD1 matching over 9 bases. Germline V gene lookup returns CDR1 KGHSH and CDR2 LQKENI. There are 13 residues in the CDR3. Trimming took 5 bases from V and 5 from J; bases not matched to a gene: 3. CDR3 sequence: CASSTGGGETQYF. CDR3 nucleotides: TGTGCCAGCTCAACAGGGGGCGGGGAGACCCAGTACTTC.

The V and J genes are TRBV7-9 and TRBJ1-1, with 7 positions matching TRBD1. Germline V CDR1 and CDR2: SEHNR, FQNEAQ (reference sequence). This CDR3 spans 17 amino acids. Losses at the gene ends were 0 bases for V and 2 bases for J; bases not matched to a gene: 9. This CDR3 is CASSLAGTVMRNTEAFF. For the CDR3, the DNA is TGTGCCAGCAGCTTAGCCGGGACAGTTATGAGAAACACTGAAGCTTTCTTT.

The chain combines TRBV24-1 with TRBJ2-2; 7 bases fit TRBD1. Germline V gives CDR1 KGHDR, CDR2 SFDVKD. The CDR3 has 16 amino acids. The V gene end was trimmed by 4 bases and the J gene end by 4 bases; junction bases not matched to a gene: 8. CDR3 loop: CATSDSTGVGTGELFF. As DNA, the CDR3 is TGTGCCACCAGTGACTCCACAGGGGTGGGCACCGGGGAGCTGTTTTTT.

V gene TRBV25-1 combines with J gene TRBJ1-6; TRBD1 agrees at 7 bases. Trimming cost V 6 bases and J 10 bases; bases outside gene matches: 6. This CDR3 has 13 residues. Germline loops: CDR1 MGHDK, CDR2 SYGVNS. The CDR3 coding sequence is TGTGCCAGCAGCGGGACAGCTCAGTCACCCCTCCACTTT. Translating gives CASSGTAQSPLHF. Drawing the rest from reference TRBV25-1 and TRBJ1-6, the complete variable domain is EADIYQTPRYLVIGTGKKITLECSQTMGHDKMYWYQQDPGMELHLIHYSYGVNSTEKGDLSSESTVSRIRTEHFPLTLESARPSHTSQYLCASSGTAQSPLHFGNGTRLTVT.

V and J are TRBV3-1 (or the pseudogene TRBV3-2) and TRBJ1-2; 11 bases align to TRBD1. V was clipped by 0 bases and J by 6 bases; unmatched bases: 6. CDR1 is LGHDT and CDR2 is YNNKEL in the germline V gene (reference sequence). The CDR3 covers 16 residues. The CDR3 nucleotides are TGTGCCAGCAGCCAAGATGGGAGGACAGGGGGCGATGGCTACACCTTC. Translation: CASSQDGRTGGDGYTF.

The rearrangement links TRBV19 to TRBJ2-5, with 9 bases aligning to TRBD1. Germline V lookup: CDR1 LNHDA, CDR2 SQIVND (reference sequence). V dropped 3 bases and J dropped 1; count of bases not matched to a gene: 3. The CDR3 spans 15 residues. The CDR3 DNA follows: TGTGCCAGTAGTATTGGGACAGGGATCCAAGAGACCCAGTACTTC. Protein product: CASSIGTGIQETQYF.

The chain combines TRBV15 with TRBJ1-2; D perhaps matches TRBD1 (6 bases). The CDR3 spans 14 residues. Germline values: CDR1 LNHNV, CDR2 YYDKDF (reference sequence). V was cut by 2 bases and J by 7 bases, with 14 bases left in between. The CDR3 sequence is CATSRTRLDSGYTF. The CDR3 region has the DNA TGTGCCACCAGCAGAACACGGTTGGACAGTGGCTACACCTTC.

The CDR3 protein is CASSPKSYEQYF. CDR3 DNA: TGTGCCAGCAGCCCCAAATCCTACGAGCAGTACTTC. The chain is built from TRBV7-2 and TRBJ2-7; D uncertain. V lost 5 bases and J 1 base, leaving 6 bases between the germline ends. CDR3 length: 12 residues. From germline, CDR1 is SGHTA and CDR2 FQGNSA.

This chain connects TRBV5-1 to TRBJ2-7; the match to TRBD2 covers 7 bases. CDR1 is SGHRS and CDR2 is YFSETQ in the germline V gene. V shed 1 base and J 0 bases; nucleotides not matched to a gene: 4. This CDR3 is 15 amino acids long. CDR3 DNA: TGCGCCAGCAGCTTGCGGCGGGGGAACTCCTACGAGCAGTACTTC. The encoded protein is CASSLRRGNSYEQYF.

This clone was detected a few times. The chain combines TRBV19 with TRBJ1-2, with D possibly TRBD1 on 5 matching bases. CDR1 and CDR2 from the germline V gene are LNHDA and SQIVND (reference sequence). With 5 bases removed from V and 5 bases from J, the gap between germline ends came to 15 bases. This CDR3 has 14 amino acids. The CDR3 DNA sequence: TGTGCCAGTAGTCGCGAGCAGGGAGGGTATGGCTACACCTTC. This translates into CASSREQGGYGYTF.

The rearrangement joins TRBV7-3 to TRBJ1-1, with a tentative D call TRBD1 (5 bases). CDR1 and CDR2 from the germline V gene are SGHTA and FQGTGA. With 0 bases removed from V and 6 bases from J, the gap between germline ends came to 14 bases. The CDR3 sequence is 15 residues long. CDR3 residues: CASSLTGQGLAEAFF. Written as DNA, the CDR3 is TGTGCCAGCAGCTTAACAGGTCAGGGTCTCGCTGAAGCTTTCTTT.

This sequence joins TRBV3-1 (or the pseudogene TRBV3-2) and TRBJ2-7; D is possibly TRBD2 (6 bases). V lost 0 bases, J lost 7 bases, and 19 bases lay in between. Germline V gene lookup returns CDR1 LGHDT and CDR2 YNNKEL (reference sequence). This CDR3 contains 16 residues. The CDR3 sequence is CASSQEGGGLYREQYF. For the CDR3, the DNA is TGTGCCAGCAGCCAAGAAGGTGGAGGGCTGTATAGGGAGCAGTACTTC.

The J gene is TRBJ2-7, the V gene TRBV5-4; 8 bases line up with TRBD1. The CDR3 has 14 residues. Trimming at V came to 0 bases and at J to 4 bases, leaving 3 bases not matched to a gene. Looked up from germline, CDR1 is SGHNT and CDR2 is YYREEE (reference sequence). CDR3 bases: TGTGCCAGCAGCTTGGGCAGGGGGCCATACGAGCAGTACTTC. Translating gives CASSLGRGPYEQYF. The variable domain in full, with the rest retrieved from reference TRBV5-4 and TRBJ2-7, is ETGVTQSPTHLIKTRGQQVTLRCSSQSGHNTVSWYQQALGQGPQFIFQYYREEENGRGNFPPRFSGLQFPNYSSELNVNALELDDSALYLCASSLGRGPYEQYFGPGTRLTVT.

The chain links TRBV29-1 to TRBJ1-2; 12 bases map to TRBD1. The CDR3 covers 13 residues. J lost 7 bases, V lost 4 bases, and 4 bases had no gene match. From germline, CDR1 is SQVTM and CDR2 ANQGSEA. CDR3 amino acids: CSVAGQGAPGYTF. The CDR3 DNA sequence: TGCAGCGTTGCGGGACAGGGGGCGCCTGGCTACACCTTC.

Sample share makes this clone medium-sized. This chain joins TRBV7-8 and TRBJ2-1; 7 nucleotides match TRBD2. Germline CDR1 and CDR2: SGHVS and FQNEAQ. CDR3 length equals 16 residues. J lost 6 bases, V lost 2 bases, and 10 bases had no gene match. The CDR3 loop is CASSLTRSGRGNEQFF. For the CDR3, the DNA is TGTGCCAGCAGCTTAACCCGTAGCGGGCGGGGCAATGAGCAGTTCTTC.

The chain recombines TRBV11-3 with TRBJ1-2; no definite D call. Trimming took 0 bases from V and 8 from J, leaving 7 bases between them. The germline CDR1 and CDR2 sequences are SGHNT and YENEEA. CDR3 length: 12 amino acids. The CDR3 is CASSLERVGYTF. CDR3 coding DNA: TGTGCCAGCAGCTTAGAGAGGGTCGGCTACACCTTC.